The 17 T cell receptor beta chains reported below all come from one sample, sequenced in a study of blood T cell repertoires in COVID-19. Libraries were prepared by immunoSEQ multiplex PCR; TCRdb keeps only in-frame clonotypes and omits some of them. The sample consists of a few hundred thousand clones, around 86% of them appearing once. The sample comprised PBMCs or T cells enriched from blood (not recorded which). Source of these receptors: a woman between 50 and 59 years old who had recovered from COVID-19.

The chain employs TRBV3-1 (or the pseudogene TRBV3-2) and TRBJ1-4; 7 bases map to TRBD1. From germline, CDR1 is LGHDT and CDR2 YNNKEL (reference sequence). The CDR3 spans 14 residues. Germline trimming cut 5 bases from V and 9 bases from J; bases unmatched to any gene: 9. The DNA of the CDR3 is TGTGCCAGCAGCGTCGGGACAGTGAAGCAAAAACTGTTTTTT. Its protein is CASSVGTVKQKLFF.

In DNA, the CDR3 is TGTGCCAGCACCCCGGACAGTTTTTTCTCTGGCTACACCTTC. Protein product: CASTPDSFFSGYTF. The V gene is TRBV6-5, the J gene TRBJ1-2, with a tentative D call TRBD1 (6 bases). The germline gives CDR1 MNHEY, CDR2 SVGAGI. This CDR3 has 14 amino acids. Trimming removed 7 bases at V and 7 bases at J, with 19 bases between.

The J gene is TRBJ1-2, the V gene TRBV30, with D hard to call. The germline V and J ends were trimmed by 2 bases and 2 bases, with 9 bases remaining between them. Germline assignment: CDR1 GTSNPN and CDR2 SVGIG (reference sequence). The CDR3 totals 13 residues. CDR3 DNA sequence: TGTGCCTGGAGTCAGTCCGGGAACTATGGCTACACCTTC. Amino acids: CAWSQSGNYGYTF. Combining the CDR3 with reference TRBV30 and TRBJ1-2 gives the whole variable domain SQTIHQWPATLVQPVGSPLSLECTVEGTSNPNLYWYRQAAGRGLQLLFYSVGIGQISSEVPQNLSASRPQDRQFILSSKKLLLSDSGFYLCAWSQSGNYGYTFGSGTRLTVV.

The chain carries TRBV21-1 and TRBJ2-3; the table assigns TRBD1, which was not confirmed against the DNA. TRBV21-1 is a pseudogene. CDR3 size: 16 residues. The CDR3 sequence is CASSKENSGGGDTQYF. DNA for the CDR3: TGTGCCAGCAGCAAAGAAAATTCAGGGGGCGGGGATACGCAGTATTTT.

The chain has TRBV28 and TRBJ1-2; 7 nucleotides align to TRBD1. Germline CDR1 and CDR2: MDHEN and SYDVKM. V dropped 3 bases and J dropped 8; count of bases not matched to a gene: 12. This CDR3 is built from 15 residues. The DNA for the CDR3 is TGTGCCAGCAGTTTGGGCGGACAGGCCGGTCGAGGCTACACCTTC. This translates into CASSLGGQAGRGYTF.

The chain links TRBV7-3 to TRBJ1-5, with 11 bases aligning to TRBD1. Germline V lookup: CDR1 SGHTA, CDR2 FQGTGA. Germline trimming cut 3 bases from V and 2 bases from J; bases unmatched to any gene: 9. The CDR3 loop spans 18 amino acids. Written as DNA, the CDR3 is TGTGCCAGCAGCTTTGGGACAGGGGGATTGGGTGGCAATCAGCCCCAGCATTTT. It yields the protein CASSFGTGGLGGNQPQHF. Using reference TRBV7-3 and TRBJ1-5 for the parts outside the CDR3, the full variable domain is GAGVSQTPSNKVTEKGKYVELRCDPISGHTALYWYRQSLGQGPEFLIYFQGTGAADDSGLPNDRFFAVRPEGSVSTLKIQRTERGDSAVYLCASSFGTGGLGGNQPQHFGDGTRLSIL.

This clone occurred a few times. The CDR3 protein is CAGAQLTYEQYF. CDR3 coding DNA: TGTGCCGGGGCACAGCTTACCTACGAGCAGTACTTC. The chain joins TRBV2 to TRBJ2-7, with a possible D match to TRBD1 (5 bases). The CDR3 covers 12 residues. Trimming pared 11 bases from V and 2 bases from J, leaving 13 bases between. Germline V gene lookup returns CDR1 SNHLY and CDR2 FYNNEI.

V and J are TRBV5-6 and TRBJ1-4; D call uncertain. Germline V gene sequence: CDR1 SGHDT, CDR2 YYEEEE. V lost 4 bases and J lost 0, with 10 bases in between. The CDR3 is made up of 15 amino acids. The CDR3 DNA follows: TGTGCCAGCAGCCGGGGTATGGCAACTAATGAAAAACTGTTTTTT. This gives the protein CASSRGMATNEKLFF.

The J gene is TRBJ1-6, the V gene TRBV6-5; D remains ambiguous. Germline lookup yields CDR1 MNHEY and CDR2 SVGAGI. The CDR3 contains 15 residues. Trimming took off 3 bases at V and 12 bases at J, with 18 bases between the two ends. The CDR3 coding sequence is TGTGCCAGCAGTTATGTGGCAGGTGGTGTCCAACCCCTCCACTTT. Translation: CASSYVAGGVQPLHF.

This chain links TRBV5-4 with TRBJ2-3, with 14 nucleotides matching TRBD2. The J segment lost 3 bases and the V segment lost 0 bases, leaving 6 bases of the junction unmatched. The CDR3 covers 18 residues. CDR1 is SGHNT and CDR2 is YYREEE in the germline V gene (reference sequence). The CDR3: CASSLGGLAGEGTDTQYF. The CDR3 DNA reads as TGTGCCAGCAGCTTGGGGGGACTAGCGGGAGAAGGGACAGATACGCAGTATTTT.

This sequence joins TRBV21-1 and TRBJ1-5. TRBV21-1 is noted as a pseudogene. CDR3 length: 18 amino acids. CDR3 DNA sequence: TGTGCCAGCAGCAAATCCACACCTCCGGGGGTCAACAATCAGCCCCAGCATTTT. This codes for CASSKSTPPGVNNQPQHF.

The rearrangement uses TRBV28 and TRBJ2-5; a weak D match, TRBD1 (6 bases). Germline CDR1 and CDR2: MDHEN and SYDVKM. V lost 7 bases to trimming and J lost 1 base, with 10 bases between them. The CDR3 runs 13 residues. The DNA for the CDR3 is TGTGCCAGCAACGTGGGGGCCCAAGAGACCCAGTACTTC. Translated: CASNVGAQETQYF.

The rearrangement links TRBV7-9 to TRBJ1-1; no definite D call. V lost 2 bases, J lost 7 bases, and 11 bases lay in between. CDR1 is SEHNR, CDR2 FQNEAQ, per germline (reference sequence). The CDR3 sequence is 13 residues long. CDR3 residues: CASSLLATVEAFF. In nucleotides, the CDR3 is TGTGCCAGCAGCTTACTGGCAACAGTTGAAGCTTTCTTT.

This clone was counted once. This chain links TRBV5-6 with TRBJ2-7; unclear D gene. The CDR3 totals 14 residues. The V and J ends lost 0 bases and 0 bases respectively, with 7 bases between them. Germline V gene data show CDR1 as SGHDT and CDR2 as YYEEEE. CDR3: CASSLAGNSYEQYF. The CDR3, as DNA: TGTGCCAGCAGCTTGGCAGGAAACTCCTACGAGCAGTACTTC.

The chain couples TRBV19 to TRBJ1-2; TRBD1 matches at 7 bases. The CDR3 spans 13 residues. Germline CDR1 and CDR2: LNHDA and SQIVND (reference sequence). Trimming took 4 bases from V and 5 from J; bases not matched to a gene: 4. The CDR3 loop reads CASSTGQPYGYTF. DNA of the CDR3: TGTGCCAGTAGTACGGGACAGCCTTATGGCTACACCTTC.

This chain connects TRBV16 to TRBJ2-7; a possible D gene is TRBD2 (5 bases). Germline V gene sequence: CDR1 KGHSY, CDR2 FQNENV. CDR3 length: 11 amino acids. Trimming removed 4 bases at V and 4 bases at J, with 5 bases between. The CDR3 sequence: CASSPGYEQYF. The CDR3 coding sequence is TGTGCCAGCAGCCCGGGATACGAGCAGTACTTC.

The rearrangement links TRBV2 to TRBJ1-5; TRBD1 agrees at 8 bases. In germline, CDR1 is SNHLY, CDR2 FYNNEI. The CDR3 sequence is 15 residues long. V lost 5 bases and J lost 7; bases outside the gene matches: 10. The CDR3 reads CASSRDRSKTQPQHF. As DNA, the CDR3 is TGTGCCAGCAGTCGGGACAGGAGTAAGACGCAGCCCCAGCATTTT.